One sample yielded the 15 T cell receptor beta chains listed below, sequenced in a study of T cells in Graves' hyperthyroidism and ophthalmopathy. The investigators amplified TCR beta CDR3 regions from RNA transcripts. HTBI primers drove first-round RT-PCR of the TCR CDR3. Each CDR3 protein is one row after TCRdb ran MiXCR on the multiplex PCR reads. The sample shows around 700,000 distinct CDR3 sequences, 18% of them seen only once. The sequenced material came from blood. These TCRs come from a woman aged 45 to 65 with Graves' hyperthyroidism that later progressed to Graves' ophthalmopathy.

This clonotype appeared a single time. CDR3 nucleotides: TGTGCCAGCAGCTTAGGGGACACCCCATATGGCTACACCTTC. Protein sequence: CASSLGDTPYGYTF. The chain carries TRBV7-6 and TRBJ1-2, with D maybe TRBD1 (6 bases). Germline-derived CDR1 and CDR2 are SGHVS and FNYEAQ. With 1 base removed from V and 5 bases from J, the gap between germline ends came to 11 bases. This CDR3 contains 14 residues.

This clonotype was observed many times. The chain uses TRBV2 and TRBJ1-1; 10 positions match TRBD1. The length of the CDR3 is 14 residues. Germline V gene data show CDR1 as SNHLY and CDR2 as FYNNEI. Germline trimming cut 7 bases from V and 3 bases from J; bases unmatched to any gene: 5. The CDR3 region is CASNRQGADTEAFF. The CDR3, as DNA: TGTGCCAGCAATCGACAGGGGGCAGACACTGAAGCTTTCTTT.

The gene calls are TRBV12-3 or TRBV12-4 and TRBJ1-1; 8 bases match TRBD1. V was clipped by 8 bases and J by 5 bases; unmatched bases: 7. The CDR3 is made up of 13 amino acids. The CDR3 DNA follows: TGTGCCAGCGGAGGACAGGGTGGAACTGAAGCTTTCTTT. Its translation: CASGGQGGTEAFF.

This clonotype was seen many times. The J gene is TRBJ1-1, the V gene TRBV5-1, with 10 bases matching TRBD1. V gave up 4 bases and J gave up 11 bases; unmatched junction bases: 8. CDR3 length: 13 residues. Germline CDR1 is SGHRS and CDR2 is YFSETQ. CDR3 sequence: CASSSGQGDDAFF. The CDR3 region has the DNA TGCGCCAGCAGCAGCGGACAGGGGGATGACGCTTTCTTT.

This clonotype was seen ten or more times. The rearrangement uses TRBV3-1 and TRBJ2-7; D possibly corresponds to TRBD2 (5 bases). The CDR3 spans 14 residues. Trimming cost V 0 bases and J 0 bases, with 6 bases left between them. CDR1 and CDR2 (germline): LGHDT, YNNKEL (reference sequence). The DNA of the CDR3 is TGTGCCAGCAGCCAAGAGGCGGGCTCCTACGAGCAGTACTTC. Protein product: CASSQEAGSYEQYF.

This clonotype has ten or more counts. The J gene is TRBJ1-1, the V gene TRBV30, with a tentative D call TRBD1 (5 bases). Deletions cut 4 bases from V and 0 bases from J, with 12 bases between. CDR1 and CDR2 (germline): GTSNPN, SVGIG (reference sequence). The CDR3 is made up of 14 amino acids. CDR3 nucleotides: TGTGCCTGGAAGGGACGGGGGGTGAACACTGAAGCTTTCTTT. Translated, it gives CAWKGRGVNTEAFF.

The V and J genes are TRBV9 and TRBJ2-3, with 11 bases aligning to TRBD2. There are 14 residues in the CDR3. Germline V gene sequence: CDR1 SGDLS, CDR2 YYNGEE. With V trimmed by 9 bases and J by 3 bases, 6 bases remained unmatched. The CDR3 is CATSSSGGTDTQYF. The CDR3 DNA is TGTGCCACCTCGTCTAGCGGGGGGACAGATACGCAGTATTTT.

This clonotype showed up just a few times. The V gene is TRBV5-6, the J gene TRBJ1-1; a possible D gene is TRBD1 (6 bases). The length of the CDR3 is 17 residues. Germline loops: CDR1 SGHDT, CDR2 YYEEEE. Trimming shortened V by 3 bases and J by 4 bases, and 22 bases separated the two germline ends. The CDR3 protein is CASSSTKGVRPTTEAFF. The CDR3 region has the DNA TGTGCCAGCAGCTCGACGAAGGGGGTGAGACCGACCACTGAAGCTTTCTTT.

This clonotype was recorded many times. The chain has TRBV7-6 and TRBJ2-1; D possibly corresponds to TRBD2 (8 bases). CDR3 size: 17 residues. The germline V gene has CDR1 SGHVS and CDR2 FNYEAQ. With 4 bases removed from V and 5 bases from J, the gap between germline ends came to 21 bases. CDR3 nucleotides: TGTGCCAGCAGCTGGGCGATAGCGGGACAGTATAACAATGAGCAGTTCTTC. It specifies CASSWAIAGQYNNEQFF.

This clonotype was counted many times. The V gene is TRBV2, the J gene TRBJ1-1; D call uncertain. CDR3 length: 14 amino acids. Trimming pared 3 bases from V and 2 bases from J, leaving 10 bases between. CDR1 and CDR2 (germline): SNHLY, FYNNEI. The CDR3 DNA reads as TGTGCCAGCAGTGAGCTACAGCTTAACACTGAAGCTTTCTTT. Its translation is CASSELQLNTEAFF.

This clonotype was seen repeatedly, ten times or more. The chain has TRBV30 and TRBJ2-7; 9 positions match TRBD1. Germline V gives CDR1 GTSNPN, CDR2 SVGIG (reference sequence). The length of the CDR3 is 13 residues. The ends lost 3 bases at V and 0 bases at J; junction bases unmatched: 0. For the CDR3, the DNA is TGTGCCTGGAGGGACAGGGGCTCCTACGAGCAGTACTTC. Translation: CAWRDRGSYEQYF.

The rearrangement links TRBV14 to TRBJ2-1; 8 bases match TRBD1. CDR1 and CDR2 (germline): SGHDN, FVKESK. Unmatched junction bases numbered 4, after V lost 3 bases and J lost 12 bases. The CDR3 extends over 12 amino acids. The CDR3 loop reads CASSHVGTGQFF. For the CDR3, the DNA is TGTGCCAGCAGCCACGTGGGGACAGGGCAGTTCTTC.

This clonotype was seen only once. The gene calls are TRBV19 and TRBJ2-1, with D possibly TRBD2 on 6 matching bases. CDR3 length: 13 residues. V was shortened by 7 bases and J by 5 bases, with 12 bases between the two germline ends. The germline CDR1 and CDR2 sequences are LNHDA and SQIVND (reference sequence). The CDR3 nucleotides are TGTGCCAGTATTGGGTGGGAGGACAATGAGCAGTTCTTC. It specifies CASIGWEDNEQFF.

This sequence joins TRBV15 and TRBJ1-4, with D possibly matching TRBD1 (5 bases). The length of the CDR3 is 17 residues. Trimming removed 5 bases at V and 0 bases at J, with 16 bases between. Germline V gene sequence: CDR1 LNHNV, CDR2 YYDKDF (reference sequence). The CDR3 sequence is CATSYQGELPTNEKLFF. The CDR3 DNA follows: TGTGCCACCAGCTACCAGGGAGAACTACCAACTAATGAAAAACTGTTTTTT.

Many counts were recorded for this clonotype. The chain joins TRBV11-2 to TRBJ1-2; 9 bases are shared with TRBD1. In germline, CDR1 is SGHAT, CDR2 FQNNGV. The CDR3 contains 18 residues. V lost 4 bases and J lost 3; bases outside the gene matches: 15. DNA for the CDR3: TGTGCCAGCAGCTCGATAGCGGACAGGGGTTACTACTACTATGGCTACACCTTC. Amino acid sequence: CASSSIADRGYYYYGYTF.